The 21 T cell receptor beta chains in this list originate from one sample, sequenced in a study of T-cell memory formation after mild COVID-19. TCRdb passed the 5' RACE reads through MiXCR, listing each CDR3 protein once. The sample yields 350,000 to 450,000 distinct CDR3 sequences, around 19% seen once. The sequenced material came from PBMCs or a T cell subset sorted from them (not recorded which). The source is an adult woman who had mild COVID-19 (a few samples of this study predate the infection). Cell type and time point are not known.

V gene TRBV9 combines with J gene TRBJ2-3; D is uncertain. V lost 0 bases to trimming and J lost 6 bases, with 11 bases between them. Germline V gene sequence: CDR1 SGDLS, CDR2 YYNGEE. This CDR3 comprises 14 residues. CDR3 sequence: CASSVEGRLDTQYF. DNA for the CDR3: TGTGCCAGCAGCGTAGAAGGCAGACTGGATACGCAGTATTTT.

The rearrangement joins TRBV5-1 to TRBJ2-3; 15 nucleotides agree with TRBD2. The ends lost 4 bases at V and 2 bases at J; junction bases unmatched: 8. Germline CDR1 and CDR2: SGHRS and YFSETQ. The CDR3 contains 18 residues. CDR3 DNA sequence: TGCGCCAGCAGCAGGGGACTAGCGGGGGGCCTACACACAGATACGCAGTATTTT. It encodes CASSRGLAGGLHTDTQYF.

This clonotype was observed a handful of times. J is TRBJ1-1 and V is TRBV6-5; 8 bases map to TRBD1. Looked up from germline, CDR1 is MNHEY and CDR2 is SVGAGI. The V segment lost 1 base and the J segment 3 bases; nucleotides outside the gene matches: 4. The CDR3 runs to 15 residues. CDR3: CASSYLTGGDTEAFF. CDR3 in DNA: TGTGCCAGCAGTTACTTAACAGGGGGTGACACTGAAGCTTTCTTT.

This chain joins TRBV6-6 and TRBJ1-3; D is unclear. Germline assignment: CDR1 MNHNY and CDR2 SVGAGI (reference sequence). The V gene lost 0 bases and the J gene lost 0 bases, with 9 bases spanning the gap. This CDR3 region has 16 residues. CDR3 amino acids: CASSYSGSSSGNTIYF. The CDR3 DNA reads TGTGCCAGCAGTTACTCGGGCAGTAGCTCTGGAAACACCATATATTTT.

CDR3 sequence reads: CASSLTGEGETQYF. The CDR3 DNA sequence: TGCGCCAGCAGCTTGACAGGGGAGGGGGAGACCCAGTACTTC. The J gene is TRBJ2-5, the V gene TRBV5-1; D is possibly TRBD1 or TRBD2 (7 bases each). The CDR3 totals 14 residues. CDR1 and CDR2 from the germline V gene are SGHRS and YFSETQ. The V end lost 1 base, the J end lost 5 bases, and 12 bases lay between the germline ends.

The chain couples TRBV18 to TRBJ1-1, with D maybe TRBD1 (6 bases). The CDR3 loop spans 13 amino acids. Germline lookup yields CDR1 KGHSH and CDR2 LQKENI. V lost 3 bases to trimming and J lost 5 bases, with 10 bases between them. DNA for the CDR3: TGTGCCAGCTCACCTGACAGGTGGACTGAAGCTTTCTTT. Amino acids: CASSPDRWTEAFF.

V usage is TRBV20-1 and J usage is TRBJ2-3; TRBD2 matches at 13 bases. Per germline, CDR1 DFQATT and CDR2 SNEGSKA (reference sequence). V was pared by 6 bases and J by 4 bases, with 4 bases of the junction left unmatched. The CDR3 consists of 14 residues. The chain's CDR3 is CSAGGTSGADTQYF. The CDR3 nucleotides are TGCAGTGCCGGAGGGACTAGCGGGGCAGATACGCAGTATTTT.

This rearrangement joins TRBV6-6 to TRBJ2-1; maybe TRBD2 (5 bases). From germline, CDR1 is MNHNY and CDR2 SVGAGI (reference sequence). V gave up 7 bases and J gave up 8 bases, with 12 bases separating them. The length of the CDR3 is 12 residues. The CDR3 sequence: CASTKGGYEQFF. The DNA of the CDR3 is TGTGCCAGCACTAAGGGCGGGTATGAGCAGTTCTTC.

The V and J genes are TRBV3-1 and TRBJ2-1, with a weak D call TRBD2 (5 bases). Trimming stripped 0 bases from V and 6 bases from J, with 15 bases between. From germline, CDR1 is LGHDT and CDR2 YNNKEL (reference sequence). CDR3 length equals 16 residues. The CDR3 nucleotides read TGTGCCAGCAGCCAAGATCAGCGGACCTTCGGCAATGAGCAGTTCTTC. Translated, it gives CASSQDQRTFGNEQFF.

CDR3 protein: CSVWDSTYEQYF. The DNA for the CDR3 is TGCAGCGTGTGGGACAGCACCTACGAGCAGTACTTC. The V gene is TRBV29-1, the J gene TRBJ2-7, with 7 bases lining up with TRBD1. CDR1 and CDR2 (germline): SQVTM, ANQGSEA. V trimming: 6 bases; J trimming: 2 bases; junction bases outside the gene matches: 4. The length of the CDR3 is 12 residues.

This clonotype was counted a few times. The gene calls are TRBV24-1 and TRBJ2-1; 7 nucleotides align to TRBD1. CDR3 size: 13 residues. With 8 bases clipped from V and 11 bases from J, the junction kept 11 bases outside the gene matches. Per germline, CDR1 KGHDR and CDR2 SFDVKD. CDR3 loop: CATKDRAGSKQFF. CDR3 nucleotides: TGTGCCACCAAAGACAGGGCCGGGTCAAAGCAGTTCTTC.

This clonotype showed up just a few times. The CDR3 bases are TGTGCCAGCAGCGCAAAACTAGCGGGGGATAGCGAGCAGTACTTC. Protein: CASSAKLAGDSEQYF. The chain is built from TRBV11-2 and TRBJ2-7, with 11 positions matching TRBD2. Germline V CDR1 and CDR2: SGHAT, FQNNGV. The ends lost 5 bases at V and 6 bases at J; junction bases unmatched: 9. The CDR3 sequence is 15 residues long.

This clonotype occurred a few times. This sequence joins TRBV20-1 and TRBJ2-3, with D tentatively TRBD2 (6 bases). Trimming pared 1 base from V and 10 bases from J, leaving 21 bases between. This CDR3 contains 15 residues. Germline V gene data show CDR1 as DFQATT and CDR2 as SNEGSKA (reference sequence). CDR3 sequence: CSARVPGTRSFPQYF. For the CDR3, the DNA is TGCAGTGCTAGAGTTCCCGGGACTCGATCCTTTCCGCAGTATTTT.

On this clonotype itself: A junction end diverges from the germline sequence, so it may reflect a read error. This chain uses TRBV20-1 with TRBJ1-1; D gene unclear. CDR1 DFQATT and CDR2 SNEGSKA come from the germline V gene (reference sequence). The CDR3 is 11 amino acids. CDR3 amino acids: CSARDHPGNPF. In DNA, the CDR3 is TGCAGTGCTAGAGATCACCCGGGAAACCCGTTT.

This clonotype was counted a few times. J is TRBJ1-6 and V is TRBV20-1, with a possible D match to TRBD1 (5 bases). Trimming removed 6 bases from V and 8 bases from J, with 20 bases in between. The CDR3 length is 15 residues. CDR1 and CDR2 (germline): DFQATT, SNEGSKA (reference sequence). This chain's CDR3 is CSAKDTRGDYSPLHF. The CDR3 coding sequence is TGCAGTGCAAAAGATACCCGGGGGGACTATTCACCCCTCCACTTT.

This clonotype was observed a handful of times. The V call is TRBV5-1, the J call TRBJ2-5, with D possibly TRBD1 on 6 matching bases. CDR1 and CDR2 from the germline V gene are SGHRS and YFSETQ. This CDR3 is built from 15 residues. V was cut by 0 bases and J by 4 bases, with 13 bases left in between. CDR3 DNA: TGCGCCAGCAGCTTGGAGGGATTACAGGGAGAGACCCAGTACTTC. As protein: CASSLEGLQGETQYF.

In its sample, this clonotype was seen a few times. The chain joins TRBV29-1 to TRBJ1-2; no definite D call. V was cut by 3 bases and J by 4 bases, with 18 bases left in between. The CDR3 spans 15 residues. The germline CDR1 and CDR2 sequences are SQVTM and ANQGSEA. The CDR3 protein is CSVDWAPDLGYGYTF. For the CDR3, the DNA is TGCAGCGTTGATTGGGCACCCGATCTGGGCTATGGCTACACCTTC.

The CDR3 DNA follows: TGTGCCAGCAGCATGACAGGGGGCAGGGAGACCCAGTACTTC. Translation gives CASSMTGGRETQYF. This chain links TRBV9 with TRBJ2-5; 10 nucleotides match TRBD1. This CDR3 has 14 amino acids. The V and J ends lost 4 bases and 5 bases, in that order; junction bases with no gene match: 5. From germline, CDR1 is SGDLS and CDR2 YYNGEE.

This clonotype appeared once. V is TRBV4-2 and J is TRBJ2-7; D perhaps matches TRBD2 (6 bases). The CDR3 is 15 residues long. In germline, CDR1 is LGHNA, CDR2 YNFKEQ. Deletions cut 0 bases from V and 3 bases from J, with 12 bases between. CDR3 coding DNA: TGTGCCAGCAGCCAAGATCCTAGCGCTAGCTACGAGCAGTACTTC. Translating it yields CASSQDPSASYEQYF.

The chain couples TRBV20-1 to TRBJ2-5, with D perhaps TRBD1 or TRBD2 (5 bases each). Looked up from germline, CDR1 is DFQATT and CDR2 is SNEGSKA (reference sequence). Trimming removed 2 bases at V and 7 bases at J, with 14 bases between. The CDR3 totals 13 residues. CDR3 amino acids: CSARSQTGTTQYF. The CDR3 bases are TGCAGTGCTAGATCACAAACGGGGACGACCCAGTACTTC.

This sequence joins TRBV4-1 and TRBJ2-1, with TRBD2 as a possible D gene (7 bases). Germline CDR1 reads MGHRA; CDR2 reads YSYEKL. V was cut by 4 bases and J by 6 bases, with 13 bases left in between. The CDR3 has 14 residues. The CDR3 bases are TGCGCCAGCAGCCGGGGGGGCCTCGGCAATGAGCAGTTCTTC. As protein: CASSRGGLGNEQFF.